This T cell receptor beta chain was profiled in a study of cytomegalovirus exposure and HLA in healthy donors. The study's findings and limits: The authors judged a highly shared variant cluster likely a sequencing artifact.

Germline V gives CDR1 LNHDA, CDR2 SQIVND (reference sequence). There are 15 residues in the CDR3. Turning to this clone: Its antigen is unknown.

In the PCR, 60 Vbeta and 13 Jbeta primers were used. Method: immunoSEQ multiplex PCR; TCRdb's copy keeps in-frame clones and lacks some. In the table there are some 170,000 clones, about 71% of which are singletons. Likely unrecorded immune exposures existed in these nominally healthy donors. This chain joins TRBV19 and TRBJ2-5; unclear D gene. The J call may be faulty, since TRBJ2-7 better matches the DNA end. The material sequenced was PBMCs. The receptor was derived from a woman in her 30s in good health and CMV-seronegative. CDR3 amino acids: CASSIDLASSYEQYF. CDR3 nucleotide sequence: TGTGCCAGTAGTATAGATCTGGCTAGCTCCTACGAGCAGTACTTC.